Reported below is one T cell receptor beta chain. These data belong to a study of blood T cell repertoires in COVID-19. CDR3 length: 14 amino acids. Unmatched junction bases numbered 5, after V lost 1 base and J lost 2 bases. In germline, CDR1 is GTSNPN, CDR2 SVGIG (reference sequence). In the authors' methods: By means of reference gene primer amplification, nucleated cell counts were estimated. Produced via immunoSEQ multiplex PCR; TCRdb's table is partial and in-frame only. Clonal size and the V and J genes are those of that table, whereas D and trimming came from the DNA. The repertoire has 200,000 to 250,000 clones, 86% of them found once; the top ten carry 6.2%.

Sample: peripheral blood. The chain couples TRBV30 to TRBJ2-7; 7 bases are shared with TRBD2. This sequence was found in a man in his 60s with acute or convalescent COVID-19. CDR3 nucleotide sequence: TGTGCCTGGAGTGGCAGCGGGGCTGCCTACGAGCAGTACTTC. Its translation is CAWSGSGAAYEQYF.